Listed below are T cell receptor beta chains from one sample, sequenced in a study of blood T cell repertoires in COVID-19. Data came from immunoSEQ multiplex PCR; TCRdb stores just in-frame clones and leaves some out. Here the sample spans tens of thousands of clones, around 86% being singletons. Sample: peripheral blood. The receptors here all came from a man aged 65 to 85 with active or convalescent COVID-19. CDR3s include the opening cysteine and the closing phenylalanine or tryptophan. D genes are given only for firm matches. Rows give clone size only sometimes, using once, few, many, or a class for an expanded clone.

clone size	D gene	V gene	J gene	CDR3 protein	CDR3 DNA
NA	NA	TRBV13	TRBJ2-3	CASSFLGGSTDTQYF	TGTGCCAGCAGCTTTTTAGGCGGGAGCACAGATACGCAGTATTTT
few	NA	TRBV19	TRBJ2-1	CASMGGTVDEQFF	TGTGCCAGTATGGGCGGGACGGTTGATGAGCAGTTCTTC
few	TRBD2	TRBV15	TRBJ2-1	CATSILAGVKNEQFF	TGTGCCACCAGCATTCTAGCGGGAGTTAAGAATGAGCAGTTCTTC
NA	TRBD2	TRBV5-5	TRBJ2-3	CASSLIPGLAGATDTQYF	TGTGCCAGCAGCCTGATTCCGGGACTAGCGGGAGCAACAGATACGCAGTATTTT
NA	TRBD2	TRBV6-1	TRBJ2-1	CASSDSFGTSNEQFF	TGTGCCAGCAGTGATTCTTTTGGGACTAGTAATGAGCAGTTCTTC
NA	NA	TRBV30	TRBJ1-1	CAWSVLGGMNTEAFF	TGTGCCTGGAGTGTATTGGGAGGGATGAACACTGAAGCTTTCTTT
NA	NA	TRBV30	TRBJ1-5	CAWAGSGVQPQHF	TGTGCCTGGGCCGGCTCGGGGGTTCAGCCCCAGCATTTT
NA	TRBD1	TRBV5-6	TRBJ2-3	CASSPTGGGTDTQYF	TGTGCCAGCAGCCCTACAGGGGGCGGCACAGATACGCAGTATTTT
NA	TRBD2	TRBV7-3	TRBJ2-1	CASSPSSGSNGEQFF	TGTGCCAGCAGCCCGTCTAGCGGGAGTAACGGTGAGCAGTTCTTC
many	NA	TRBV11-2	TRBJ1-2	CASSLKSGVDNYGYTF	TGTGCCAGCAGCTTAAAATCCGGGGTTGATAACTATGGCTACACCTTC
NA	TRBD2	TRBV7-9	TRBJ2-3	CASSSAGGGADTQYF	TGTGCCAGCAGCTCAGCGGGAGGAGGCGCAGATACGCAGTATTTT
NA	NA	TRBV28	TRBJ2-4	CASTPQGPLDIQYF	TGTGCCAGCACCCCCCAGGGGCCCTTGGACATTCAGTACTTC
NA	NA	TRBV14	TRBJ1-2	CASSPRVFYGYTF	TGTGCCAGCAGCCCCCGGGTCTTCTATGGCTACACCTTC
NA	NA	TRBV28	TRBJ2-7	CASSPYSYEQYF	TGTGCCAGTAGTCCTTACTCCTACGAGCAGTACTTC
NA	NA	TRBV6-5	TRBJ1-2	CASSSPSGGSIGYTF	TGTGCCAGCAGTTCGCCGAGCGGTGGGTCTATAGGCTACACCTTC
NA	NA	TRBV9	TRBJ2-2	CASSELRGELFF	TGTGCCAGCAGCGAACTCCGCGGGGAGCTGTTTTTT
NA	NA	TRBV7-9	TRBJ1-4	CASRATGYNEKLFF	TGTGCCTCCCGAGCAACAGGGTATAATGAAAAACTGTTTTTT
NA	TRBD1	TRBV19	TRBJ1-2	CASTTTGDGYTF	TGTGCCAGTACCACGACAGGGGACGGCTACACCTTC
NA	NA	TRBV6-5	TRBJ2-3	CASSLDRSTDTQYF	TGTGCCAGCAGTCTTGACAGAAGCACAGATACGCAGTATTTT
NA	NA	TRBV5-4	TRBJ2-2	CASSLVRGANTGELFF	TGTGCCAGCAGCTTAGTCCGCGGGGCCAACACCGGGGAGCTGTTTTTT
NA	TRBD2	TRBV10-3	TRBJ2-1	CAISERTSGRVYNEQFF	TGTGCCATCAGTGAGCGGACTAGCGGGAGGGTTTACAATGAGCAGTTCTTC
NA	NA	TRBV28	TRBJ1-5	CASRQGTGNQPQHF	TGTGCCAGCAGGCAGGGTACGGGCAATCAGCCCCAGCATTTT
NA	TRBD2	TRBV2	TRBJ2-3	CASGGGVTTDTQYF	TGTGCCAGCGGGGGAGGGGTCACCACAGATACGCAGTATTTT
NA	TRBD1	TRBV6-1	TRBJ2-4	CASSDGSTGEKNIQYF	TGTGCCAGCAGTGACGGCTCGACAGGGGAAAAAAACATTCAGTACTTC
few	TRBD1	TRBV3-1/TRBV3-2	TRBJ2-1	CASSLRTGGNEQFF	TGTGCCAGCAGCCTCAGGACAGGGGGGAATGAGCAGTTCTTC
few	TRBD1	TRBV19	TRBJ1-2	CASSLSRGNYGYTF	TGTGCCAGTAGTCTATCCAGGGGGAACTATGGCTACACCTTC
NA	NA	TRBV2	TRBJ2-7	CASRFTTGTTSYEQYF	TGTGCCAGCAGATTTACCACAGGGACCACCTCCTACGAGCAGTACTTC
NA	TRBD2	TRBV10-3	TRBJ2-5	CAIRPGTSGGQETQYF	TGTGCCATCCGTCCTGGGACTAGCGGGGGACAAGAGACCCAGTACTTC
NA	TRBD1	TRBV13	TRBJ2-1	CASSKRTGVYNEQFF	TGTGCCAGCAGCAAACGGACAGGAGTATACAATGAGCAGTTCTTC
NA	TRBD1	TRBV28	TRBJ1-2	CASSFNPRGTGANYGYTF	TGTGCCAGCAGTTTCAACCCGAGGGGGACAGGAGCTAACTATGGCTACACCTTC
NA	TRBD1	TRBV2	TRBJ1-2	CASRARQGNTGYTF	TGTGCCAGCAGGGCCCGACAGGGGAACACTGGCTACACCTTC